These T cell receptor beta chains were read from a single sample in a study of T cells expressing NK-cell markers. TCRdb re-called the 5' RACE reads and gives one entry per CDR3 protein, without DNA. Recorded for this sample: fewer than 550,000 distinct CDR3 sequences. The sequencing input was blood T cells: a sorted CD56 or NKG2C T cell subset, CD4+ or CD8+ T cells, or bulk PBMC T cells (not recorded which). The receptors stem from a woman aged 45 to 65 in good health. Both conserved end residues are part of each CDR3. The order of the fields is V gene, J gene, CDR3 protein.

TRBV9	TRBJ2-4	CASSVDRGLNIQYF
TRBV12-3/TRBV12-4	TRBJ2-3	CASIGTEVTRTQYF
TRBV3-1	TRBJ2-1	CASSQGAGSPSYNEQFF
TRBV25-1	TRBJ1-2	CASSDRDNPNYGYTF
TRBV24-1	TRBJ1-1	CATSAPGTGGITEAFF
TRBV6-1	TRBJ2-2	CASRGGLADLLNTGELFF
TRBV2	TRBJ2-1	CASARLAGPPYNEQFF
TRBV6-5	TRBJ2-1	CASSQTGITYNEQFF
TRBV12-3/TRBV12-4	TRBJ2-3	CASRPSWLAGDTDTQYF
TRBV20-1	TRBJ2-5	CSARRGDSQETQYF
TRBV24-1	TRBJ2-1	CATSDLAGPTRGVNEQFF
TRBV6-2/TRBV6-3	TRBJ1-1	CASSLRYGRSRGNTEAFF
TRBV7-9	TRBJ2-1	CASSYRTSGSWDNEQFF
TRBV7-3	TRBJ2-7	CASSLIELAGGRQCEQYF
TRBV5-5	TRBJ2-1	CASSLIQGRNEQFF
TRBV12-3/TRBV12-4	TRBJ1-6	CASSFRKNSPLHF